This TCR beta chain came from a study of T cells in Graves' hyperthyroidism and ophthalmopathy. Germline V gene sequence: CDR1 SGHDT, CDR2 YYEEEE. This CDR3 spans 16 amino acids. V was trimmed by 4 bases and J by 0 bases, leaving 16 bases between them. This clonotype has a single count. What was amplified from RNA transcripts were TCR beta CDR3 regions. First-round RT-PCR with HTBI primers amplified the TCR CDR3 region. TCRdb independently ran MiXCR on the multiplex PCR reads; one entry per CDR3 protein. Of about 660,000 distinct CDR3 sequences listed, just under 45% are singletons. The specimen was peripheral blood or thyroid tissue (not recorded which). The receptor was isolated from an adult man with Graves' disease, either hyperthyroidism or ophthalmopathy (not recorded which). J is TRBJ1-1 and V is TRBV5-6; TRBD1 might be the D (6 bases). The CDR3 loop is CASSPVWGRMNTEAFF. CDR3 nucleotides: TGTGCCAGCAGCCCCGTATGGGGGCGAATGAACACTGAAGCTTTCTTT.